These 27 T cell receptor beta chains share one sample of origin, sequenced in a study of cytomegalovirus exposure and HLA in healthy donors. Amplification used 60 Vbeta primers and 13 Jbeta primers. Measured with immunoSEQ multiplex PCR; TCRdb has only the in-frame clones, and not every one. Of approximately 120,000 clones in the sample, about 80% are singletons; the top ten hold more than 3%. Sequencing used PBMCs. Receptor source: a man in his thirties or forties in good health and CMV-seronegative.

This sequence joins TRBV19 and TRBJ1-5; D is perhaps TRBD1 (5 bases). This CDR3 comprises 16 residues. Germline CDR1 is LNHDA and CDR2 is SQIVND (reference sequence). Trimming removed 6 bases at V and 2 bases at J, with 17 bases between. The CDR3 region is CASSLFLGGGNQPQHF. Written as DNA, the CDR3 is TGTGCCAGTAGCCTCTTTCTCGGAGGGGGCAATCAGCCCCAGCATTTT. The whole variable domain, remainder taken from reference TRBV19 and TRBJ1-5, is DGGITQSPKYLFRKEGQNVTLSCEQNLNHDAMYWYRQDPGQGLRLIYYSQIVNDFQKGDIAEGYSVSREKKESFPLTVTSAQKNPTAFYLCASSLFLGGGNQPQHFGDGTRLSIL.

In DNA, the CDR3 is TGCGCCAGCAGCTTGAGAGGGAATGGCTACACCTTC. It encodes CASSLRGNGYTF. The chain employs TRBV5-1 and TRBJ1-2; D unresolved. The germline V and J ends were trimmed by 1 base and 6 bases, with 7 bases remaining between them. CDR3 length: 12 amino acids. Germline CDR1 reads SGHRS; CDR2 reads YFSETQ.

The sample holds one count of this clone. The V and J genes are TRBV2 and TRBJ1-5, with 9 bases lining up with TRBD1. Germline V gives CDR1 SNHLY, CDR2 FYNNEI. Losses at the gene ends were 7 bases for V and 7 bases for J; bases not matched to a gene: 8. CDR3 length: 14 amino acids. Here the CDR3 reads CASNRQGVGQPQHF. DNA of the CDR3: TGTGCCAGCAACCGACAGGGGGTAGGCCAGCCCCAGCATTTT.

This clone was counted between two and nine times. For the CDR3, the DNA is TGCAGCGTTGGCCCGGAGCCCCAGCATTTT. As protein: CSVGPEPQHF. The genes are TRBV29-1 and TRBJ1-5; D gene unclear. V gave up 4 bases and J gave up 8 bases, with 6 bases separating them. The V gene's germline CDR1 is SQVTM and CDR2 ANQGSEA. CDR3 size: 10 residues.

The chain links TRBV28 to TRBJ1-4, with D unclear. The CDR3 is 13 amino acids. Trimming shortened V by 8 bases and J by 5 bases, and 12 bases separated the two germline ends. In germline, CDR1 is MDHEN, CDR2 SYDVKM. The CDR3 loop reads CASASLLNEKLFF. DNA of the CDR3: TGTGCCAGCGCCTCACTCCTCAATGAAAAACTGTTTTTT.

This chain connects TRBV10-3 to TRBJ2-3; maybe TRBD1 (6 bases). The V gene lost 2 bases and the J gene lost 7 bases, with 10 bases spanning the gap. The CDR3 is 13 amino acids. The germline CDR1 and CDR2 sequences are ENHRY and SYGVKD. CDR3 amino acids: CAISERRDNTQYF. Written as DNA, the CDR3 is TGTGCCATCAGTGAGCGCCGGGACAATACGCAGTATTTT.

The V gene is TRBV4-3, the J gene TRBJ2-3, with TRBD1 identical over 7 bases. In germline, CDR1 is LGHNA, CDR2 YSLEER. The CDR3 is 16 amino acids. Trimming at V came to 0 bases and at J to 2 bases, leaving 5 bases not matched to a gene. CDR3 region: CASSQEWGTVTDTQYF. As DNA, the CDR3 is TGCGCCAGCAGCCAAGAATGGGGGACAGTCACAGATACGCAGTATTTT.

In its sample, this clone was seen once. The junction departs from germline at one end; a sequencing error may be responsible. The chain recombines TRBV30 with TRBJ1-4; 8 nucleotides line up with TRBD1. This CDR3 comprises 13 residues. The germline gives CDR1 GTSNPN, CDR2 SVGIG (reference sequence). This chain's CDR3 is CAWSVQGGTGDLF. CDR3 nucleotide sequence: TGTGCCTGGAGTGTACAGGGAGGGACAGGAGACCTTTTT. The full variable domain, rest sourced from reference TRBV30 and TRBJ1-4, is SQTIHQWPATLVQPVGSPLSLECTVEGTSNPNLYWYRQAAGRGLQLLFYSVGIGQISSEVPQNLSASRPQDRQFILSSKKLLLSDSGFYLCAWSVQGGTGDLFGSGTQLSVL.

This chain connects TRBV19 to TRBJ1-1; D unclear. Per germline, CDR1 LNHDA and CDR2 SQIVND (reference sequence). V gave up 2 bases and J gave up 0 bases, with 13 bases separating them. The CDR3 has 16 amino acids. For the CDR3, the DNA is TGTGCCAGTAGTATATCTGGAGCTGCCATGAACACTGAAGCTTTCTTT. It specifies CASSISGAAMNTEAFF.

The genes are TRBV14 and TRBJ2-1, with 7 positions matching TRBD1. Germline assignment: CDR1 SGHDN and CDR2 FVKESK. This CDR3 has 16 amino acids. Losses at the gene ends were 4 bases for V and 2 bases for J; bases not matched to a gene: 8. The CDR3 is CASSRQGVLTYNEQFF. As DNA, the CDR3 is TGTGCCAGCAGCCGACAGGGCGTGCTAACCTACAATGAGCAGTTCTTC.

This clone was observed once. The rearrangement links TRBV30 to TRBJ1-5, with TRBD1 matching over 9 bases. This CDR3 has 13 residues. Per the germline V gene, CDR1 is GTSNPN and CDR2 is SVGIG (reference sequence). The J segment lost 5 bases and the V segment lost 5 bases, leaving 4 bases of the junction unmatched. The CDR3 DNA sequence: TGTGCCTGGGGGACAGGGTGGCATCAGCCCCAGCATTTT. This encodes CAWGTGWHQPQHF. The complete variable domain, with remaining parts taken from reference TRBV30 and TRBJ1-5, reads SQTIHQWPATLVQPVGSPLSLECTVEGTSNPNLYWYRQAAGRGLQLLFYSVGIGQISSEVPQNLSASRPQDRQFILSSKKLLLSDSGFYLCAWGTGWHQPQHFGDGTRLSIL.

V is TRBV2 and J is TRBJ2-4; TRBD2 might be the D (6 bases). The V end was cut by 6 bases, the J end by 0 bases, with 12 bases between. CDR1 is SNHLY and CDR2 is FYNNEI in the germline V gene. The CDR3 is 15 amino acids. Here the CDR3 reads CASREGSLAKNIQYF. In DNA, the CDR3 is TGTGCCAGCAGGGAGGGATCCCTAGCCAAAAACATTCAGTACTTC.

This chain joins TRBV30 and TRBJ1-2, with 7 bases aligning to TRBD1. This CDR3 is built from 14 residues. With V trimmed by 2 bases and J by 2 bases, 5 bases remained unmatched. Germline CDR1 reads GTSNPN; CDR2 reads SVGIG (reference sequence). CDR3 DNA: TGTGCCTGGAGTACGGGACAGCTAAACTATGGCTACACCTTC. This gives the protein CAWSTGQLNYGYTF.

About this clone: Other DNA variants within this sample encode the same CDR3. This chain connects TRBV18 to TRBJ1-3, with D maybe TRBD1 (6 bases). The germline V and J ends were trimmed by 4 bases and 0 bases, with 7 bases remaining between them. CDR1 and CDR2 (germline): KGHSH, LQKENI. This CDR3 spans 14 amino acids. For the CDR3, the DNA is TGTGCCAGCTCACTGGACAGCTCTGGAAACACCATATATTTT. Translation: CASSLDSSGNTIYF.

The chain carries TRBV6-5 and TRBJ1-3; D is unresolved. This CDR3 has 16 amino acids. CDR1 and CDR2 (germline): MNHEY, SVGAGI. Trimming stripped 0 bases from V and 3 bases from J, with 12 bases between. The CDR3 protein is CASSYSIAGGGNTIYF. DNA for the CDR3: TGTGCCAGCAGTTACTCGATTGCGGGAGGTGGAAACACCATATATTTT.

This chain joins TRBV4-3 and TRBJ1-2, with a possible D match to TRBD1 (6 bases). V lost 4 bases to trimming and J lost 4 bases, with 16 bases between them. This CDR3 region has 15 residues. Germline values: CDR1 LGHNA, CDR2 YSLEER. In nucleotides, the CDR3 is TGCGCCAGCAGCCCTCGAAGACAGGACAGCTATGGCTACACCTTC. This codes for CASSPRRQDSYGYTF.

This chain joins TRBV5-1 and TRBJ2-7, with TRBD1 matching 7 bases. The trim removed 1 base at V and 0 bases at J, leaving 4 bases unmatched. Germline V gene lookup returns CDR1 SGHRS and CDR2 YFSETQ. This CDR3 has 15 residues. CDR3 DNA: TGCGCCAGCAGCTTGCGAGGGACAGCCTCCTACGAGCAGTACTTC. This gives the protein CASSLRGTASYEQYF.

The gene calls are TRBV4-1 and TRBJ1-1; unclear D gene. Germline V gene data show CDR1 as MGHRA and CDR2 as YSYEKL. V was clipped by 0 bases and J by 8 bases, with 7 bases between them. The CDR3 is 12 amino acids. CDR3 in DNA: TGCGCCAGCAGCCAAGAGCGGGCCGAAGCTTTCTTT. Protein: CASSQERAEAFF.

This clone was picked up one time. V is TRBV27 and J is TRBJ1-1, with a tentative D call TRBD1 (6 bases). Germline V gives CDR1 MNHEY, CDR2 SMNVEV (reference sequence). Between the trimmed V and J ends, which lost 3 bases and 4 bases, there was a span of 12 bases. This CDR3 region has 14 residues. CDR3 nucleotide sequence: TGTGCCAGCAGTTTTACAGGGACTAGCACTGAAGCTTTCTTT. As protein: CASSFTGTSTEAFF.

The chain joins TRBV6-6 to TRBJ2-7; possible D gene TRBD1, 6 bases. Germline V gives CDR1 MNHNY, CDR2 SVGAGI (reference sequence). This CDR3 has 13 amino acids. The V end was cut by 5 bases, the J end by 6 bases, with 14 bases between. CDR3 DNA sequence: TGTGCCAGCAGTCGACAGGAGGCGGGCGAGCAGTACTTC. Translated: CASSRQEAGEQYF.

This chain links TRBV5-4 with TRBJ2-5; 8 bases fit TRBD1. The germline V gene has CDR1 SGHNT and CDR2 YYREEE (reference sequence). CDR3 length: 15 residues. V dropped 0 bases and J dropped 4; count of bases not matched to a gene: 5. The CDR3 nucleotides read TGTGCCAGCAGCTTGGGACAGGGGATCGGAGAGACCCAGTACTTC. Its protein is CASSLGQGIGETQYF.

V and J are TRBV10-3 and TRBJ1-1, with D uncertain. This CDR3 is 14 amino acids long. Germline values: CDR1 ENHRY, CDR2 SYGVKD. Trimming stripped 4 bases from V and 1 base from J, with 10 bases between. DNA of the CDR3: TGTGCCATCAGTGTGGAACAGAAGAACACTGAAGCTTTCTTT. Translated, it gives CAISVEQKNTEAFF.

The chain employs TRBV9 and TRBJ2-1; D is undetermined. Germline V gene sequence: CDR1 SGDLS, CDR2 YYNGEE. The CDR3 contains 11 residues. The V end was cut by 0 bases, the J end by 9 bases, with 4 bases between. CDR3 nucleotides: TGTGCCAGCAGCGTAGGTAGTGAGCAGTTCTTC. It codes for CASSVGSEQFF.

CDR3 bases: TGCGCCAGCAGCTTGAAAAGTCGGGGAGACACCGGGGAGCTGTTTTTT. The encoded protein is CASSLKSRGDTGELFF. The V gene is TRBV5-1, the J gene TRBJ2-2, with a tentative D call TRBD2 (5 bases). Per the germline V gene, CDR1 is SGHRS and CDR2 is YFSETQ. The V and J ends lost 1 base and 3 bases respectively, with 13 bases between them. The CDR3 has 16 residues.

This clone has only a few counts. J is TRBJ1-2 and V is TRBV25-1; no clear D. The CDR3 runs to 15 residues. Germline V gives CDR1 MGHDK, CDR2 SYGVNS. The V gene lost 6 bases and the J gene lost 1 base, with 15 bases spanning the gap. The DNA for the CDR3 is TGTGCCAGCAGGGTCTCCCGGGGAGGTAACTATGGCTACACCTTC. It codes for CASRVSRGGNYGYTF.

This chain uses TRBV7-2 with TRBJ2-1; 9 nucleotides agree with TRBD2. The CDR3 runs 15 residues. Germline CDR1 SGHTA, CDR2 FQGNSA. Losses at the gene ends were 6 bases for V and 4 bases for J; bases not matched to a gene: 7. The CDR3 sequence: CASSIAGVLYNEQFF. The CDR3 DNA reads TGTGCCAGCAGTATAGCGGGGGTTTTATACAATGAGCAGTTCTTC.

The DNA for the CDR3 is TGCGCCAGCAGCGAGGACAGGTCTGGAAACACCATATATTTT. Its protein is CASSEDRSGNTIYF. This chain joins TRBV5-1 and TRBJ1-3, with 7 nucleotides matching TRBD1. This CDR3 spans 14 amino acids. V shed 4 bases and J 1 base; nucleotides not matched to a gene: 2. The germline V gene encodes CDR1 SGHRS and CDR2 YFSETQ.